The 25 T cell receptor beta chains reported below all come from one sample, sequenced in a study of shared clonotypes between healthy human individuals. Using immunoSEQ multiplex PCR, the repertoire was profiled, and TCRdb retains in-frame clones only, with some absent. There are approximately 2,000,000 clones in the sample; around 95% occur only once, and around 1.8% lies in the top ten. The naive CD8 population came from CD45RO-negative cells selected for CCR7, without terminally differentiated effector memory CD45RA+ cells. The sequenced sample consisted of naive CD8+ T cells from PBMCs. The source is a man in his late teens or twenties in good health. Some clones in this sample may be carry-over from other donors' samples.

This rearrangement joins TRBV5-6 to TRBJ2-5; D ambiguous. The CDR3 spans 13 residues. Trimming stripped 6 bases from V and 2 bases from J, with 11 bases between. The germline V gene encodes CDR1 SGHDT and CDR2 YYEEEE. In nucleotides, the CDR3 is TGTGCCAGCACCCTTGGGCCGCAAGAGACCCAGTACTTC. This sequence encodes CASTLGPQETQYF. The full variable domain, with the rest looked up from reference TRBV5-6 and TRBJ2-5, is DAGVTQSPTHLIKTRGQQVTLRCSPKSGHDTVSWYQQALGQGPQFIFQYYEEEERQRGNFPDRFSGHQFPNYSSELNVNALLLGDSALYLCASTLGPQETQYFGPGTRLLVL.

Points on this clone: The sample has other DNA sequences that encode this CDR3 too. The genes are TRBV5-6 and TRBJ1-1; D not resolved. This CDR3 is 13 amino acids long. The V gene's germline CDR1 is SGHDT and CDR2 YYEEEE. V was trimmed by 0 bases and J by 5 bases, leaving 8 bases between them. Here the CDR3 reads CASSLGGGTEAFF. The CDR3 nucleotides are TGTGCCAGCAGCTTGGGCGGTGGAACTGAAGCTTTCTTT.

The chain recombines TRBV5-1 with TRBJ2-5, with a tentative D call TRBD2 (6 bases). Trimming took 0 bases from V and 5 from J, leaving 14 bases between them. Germline values: CDR1 SGHRS, CDR2 YFSETQ. CDR3 size: 15 residues. This chain's CDR3 is CASSLVSGSRETQYF. DNA of the CDR3: TGCGCCAGCAGCTTGGTTTCCGGGAGCCGTGAGACCCAGTACTTC.

The chain carries TRBV19 and TRBJ2-7; 7 bases agree with TRBD1. Germline V gene sequence: CDR1 LNHDA, CDR2 SQIVND (reference sequence). This CDR3 has 16 residues. Trimming cost V 5 bases and J 3 bases; bases outside gene matches: 13. The CDR3 is CASSASPGQPNYEQYF. Here the CDR3 DNA reads TGTGCCAGTAGTGCTTCTCCGGGACAGCCGAACTACGAGCAGTACTTC.

The chain combines TRBV29-1 with TRBJ2-7; D call uncertain. V lost 3 bases to trimming and J lost 2 bases, with 5 bases between them. Germline CDR1 and CDR2: SQVTM and ANQGSEA. The CDR3 totals 11 residues. Written as DNA, the CDR3 is TGCAGCGTTGACGGAACCTACGAGCAGTACTTC. Protein product: CSVDGTYEQYF.

This clone was picked up one time. V is TRBV28 and J is TRBJ2-1; D may be TRBD2 (6 bases). Deletions cut 5 bases from V and 2 bases from J, with 19 bases between. Germline V gives CDR1 MDHEN, CDR2 SYDVKM. The CDR3 spans 17 residues. CDR3: CASSRPFGGTAYNEQFF. DNA for the CDR3: TGTGCCAGCAGTCGGCCCTTTGGGGGGACGGCCTACAATGAGCAGTTCTTC.

This chain joins TRBV7-9 and TRBJ1-1; no clear D. Germline CDR1 and CDR2: SEHNR and FQNEAQ (reference sequence). The CDR3 runs 15 residues. V lost 1 base and J 6 bases, leaving 15 bases between the germline ends. CDR3 DNA sequence: TGTGCCAGCAGCTTAGTACACAGTGGGCGCCCTGAAGCTTTCTTT. It translates to CASSLVHSGRPEAFF.

The V and J genes are TRBV4-3 and TRBJ1-4, with TRBD1 as a possible D gene (5 bases). Trimming stripped 0 bases from V and 10 bases from J, with 15 bases between. The CDR3 length is 15 residues. Germline CDR1 reads LGHNA; CDR2 reads YSLEER. CDR3 sequence (DNA): TGCGCCAGCAGCCAAGATGGTGCCGGTGGGGGAAAACTGTTTTTT. The encoded protein is CASSQDGAGGGKLFF.

The genes are TRBV19 and TRBJ1-4; 8 nucleotides line up with TRBD1. V lost 4 bases to trimming and J lost 6 bases; unmatched junction nucleotides: 4. CDR1 is LNHDA and CDR2 is SQIVND in the germline V gene (reference sequence). The CDR3 loop spans 14 amino acids. This chain's CDR3 is CASSTQGGDEKLFF. The CDR3 DNA reads as TGTGCCAGTAGTACACAGGGGGGGGATGAAAAACTGTTTTTT. Drawing the rest from reference TRBV19 and TRBJ1-4, the complete variable domain is DGGITQSPKYLFRKEGQNVTLSCEQNLNHDAMYWYRQDPGQGLRLIYYSQIVNDFQKGDIAEGYSVSREKKESFPLTVTSAQKNPTAFYLCASSTQGGDEKLFFGSGTQLSVL.

The chain couples TRBV7-9 to TRBJ2-7; D unresolved. Germline CDR1 SEHNR, CDR2 FQNEAQ (reference sequence). The CDR3 spans 14 residues. Trimming cost V 5 bases and J 4 bases, with 15 bases left between them. The CDR3, as DNA: TGTGCCAGCAGCCCCGACGAGACTCATTACGAGCAGTACTTC. This sequence encodes CASSPDETHYEQYF. The full variable domain, with the rest looked up from reference TRBV7-9 and TRBJ2-7, is DTGVSQNPRHKITKRGQNVTFRCDPISEHNRLYWYRQTLGQGPEFLTYFQNEAQLEKSRLLSDRFSAERPKGSFSTLEIQRTEQGDSAMYLCASSPDETHYEQYFGPGTRLTVT.

This clone was recorded only once. The chain links TRBV11-2 to TRBJ2-7, with 7 bases fitting TRBD1. In germline, CDR1 is SGHAT, CDR2 FQNNGV. J gave up 3 bases and V 5 bases, and 10 bases lay outside the gene matches. The CDR3 loop spans 15 amino acids. The CDR3 DNA sequence: TGTGCCAGCAGCCACCGACAGGGAACGGTCTACGAGCAGTACTTC. Translated, it gives CASSHRQGTVYEQYF.

This chain links TRBV4-1 with TRBJ1-5; D perhaps matches TRBD1 (6 bases). The CDR3 loop spans 17 amino acids. Germline V gene data show CDR1 as MGHRA and CDR2 as YSYEKL. Trimming took 0 bases from V and 1 from J, leaving 13 bases between them. This CDR3 is CASSQDGGGWSNQPQHF. The CDR3, as DNA: TGCGCCAGCAGCCAAGATGGGGGGGGCTGGAGCAATCAGCCCCAGCATTTT.

This chain joins TRBV6-5 and TRBJ1-2; 8 bases are shared with TRBD1. CDR1 is MNHEY, CDR2 SVGAGI, per germline. The CDR3 has 14 residues. V shed 4 bases and J 3 bases; nucleotides not matched to a gene: 4. CDR3 coding DNA: TGTGCCAGCAGTTTGGACAGGGTGGACTATGGCTACACCTTC. It codes for CASSLDRVDYGYTF.

The chain joins TRBV27 to TRBJ2-7; 10 bases agree with TRBD1. V lost 7 bases to trimming and J lost 6 bases; unmatched junction nucleotides: 6. Germline V gene lookup returns CDR1 MNHEY and CDR2 SMNVEV (reference sequence). The CDR3 has 13 residues. CDR3 bases: TGTGCCAGCAATGACAGGGGGCCGAGCGAGCAGTACTTC. This encodes CASNDRGPSEQYF.

This chain connects TRBV23-1 to TRBJ1-4, with D possibly matching TRBD1 (5 bases). TRBV23-1 is an ORF for which the function is uncertain. Deletions cut 7 bases from V and 6 bases from J, with 12 bases between. The CDR3 loop spans 13 amino acids. In DNA, the CDR3 is TGCGCCAGCACCCCGGGACCGGATGAAAAACTGTTTTTT. Its translation: CASTPGPDEKLFF.

This clone was recorded only once. The rearrangement uses TRBV10-2 and TRBJ2-7; D gene ambiguous. V was clipped by 8 bases and J by 6 bases, with 14 bases between them. CDR1 is WSHSY and CDR2 is SAAADI in the germline V gene. The CDR3 covers 12 residues. CDR3 in amino acids: CASLAGPGEQYF. The CDR3 nucleotides read TGCGCCAGCTTGGCAGGCCCCGGCGAGCAGTACTTC.

The rearrangement joins TRBV16 to TRBJ1-1; no reliable D call. This CDR3 contains 12 residues. Germline values: CDR1 KGHSY, CDR2 FQNENV. V lost 4 bases and J 10 bases, leaving 13 bases between the germline ends. The CDR3 reads CASSPYTTRAFF. The CDR3 DNA is TGTGCCAGCAGCCCCTACACTACGCGAGCTTTCTTT.

This chain joins TRBV2 and TRBJ1-3; D gene ambiguous. Trimming took 8 bases from V and 0 from J, leaving 11 bases between them. Germline CDR1 SNHLY, CDR2 FYNNEI. CDR3 length: 14 residues. The DNA for the CDR3 is TGTGCCAGCGAAGAGGGAATCTCTGGAAACACCATATATTTT. Amino acids: CASEEGISGNTIYF.

The chain employs TRBV19 and TRBJ2-5; D remains unclear. Germline CDR1 is LNHDA and CDR2 is SQIVND (reference sequence). This CDR3 has 15 residues. V was cut by 3 bases and J by 5 bases, with 16 bases left in between. The chain's CDR3 is CASSIRPGVGETQYF. The CDR3 DNA reads as TGTGCCAGTAGTATCCGGCCAGGCGTGGGGGAGACCCAGTACTTC.

The chain employs TRBV7-8 and TRBJ2-1; 15 positions match TRBD2. The CDR3 runs 17 residues. V was clipped by 8 bases and J by 6 bases; unmatched bases: 11. Germline CDR1 is SGHVS and CDR2 is FQNEAQ. The CDR3 nucleotides are TGTGCCAGCCATACCCCACGGACTAGCGGGAGGGCCAATGAGCAGTTCTTC. Translation gives CASHTPRTSGRANEQFF.

This chain uses TRBV7-8 with TRBJ1-5; possibly TRBD1 for D (5 bases). This CDR3 contains 16 residues. V shed 5 bases and J shed 6 bases, with 20 bases lying between them. CDR1 and CDR2 from the germline V gene are SGHVS and FQNEAQ. The CDR3 spells CASSASRTISTQPQHF. The CDR3 region has the DNA TGTGCCAGCAGCGCGTCCCGGACAATATCAACTCAGCCCCAGCATTTT.

This clone was counted a few times. V is TRBV28 and J is TRBJ1-5, with D uncertain. This CDR3 contains 13 residues. Between the trimmed V and J ends, which lost 4 bases and 7 bases, there was a span of 11 bases. Germline CDR1 MDHEN, CDR2 SYDVKM. The CDR3 here is CASSSPSGQPQHF. CDR3 DNA sequence: TGTGCCAGCAGTTCCCCTTCTGGGCAGCCCCAGCATTTT.

The rearrangement uses TRBV28 and TRBJ1-2; D remains ambiguous. V gave up 7 bases and J gave up 6 bases, with 18 bases separating them. The germline CDR1 and CDR2 sequences are MDHEN and SYDVKM. The CDR3 contains 14 residues. The CDR3 is CASKSVGEGHGYTF. CDR3 DNA sequence: TGTGCCAGCAAGTCGGTCGGTGAGGGTCATGGCTACACCTTC.

The genes are TRBV28 and TRBJ1-4; 7 bases map to TRBD1. Germline values: CDR1 MDHEN, CDR2 SYDVKM. The CDR3 has 16 residues. The J segment lost 8 bases and the V segment lost 6 bases, leaving 15 bases of the junction unmatched. CDR3 nucleotides: TGTGCCAGCAGCTCAAAACACAGGGGATTACGGGAAAAACTGTTTTTT. It codes for CASSSKHRGLREKLFF.

On this clone: The same CDR3 also results from other DNA sequences found in this sample. Here the CDR3 DNA reads TGTGCCAGCAGTCTAGGTGGCTACGAGCAGTACTTC. Translating gives CASSLGGYEQYF. This chain connects TRBV27 to TRBJ2-7; D not resolved. Germline CDR1 MNHEY, CDR2 SMNVEV (reference sequence). V was shortened by 5 bases and J by 3 bases, with 8 bases between the two germline ends. This CDR3 comprises 12 residues.